Below, one T cell receptor beta chain is given with its context. This CDR3 is built from 14 residues. Germline CDR1 SGDLS, CDR2 YYNGEE. J gave up 3 bases and V 3 bases, and 4 bases lay outside the gene matches. In the source study's methods: Estimation of nucleated cell counts relied on the amplification of reference gene primers. Using immunoSEQ multiplex PCR, the repertoire was profiled, and TCRdb retains in-frame clones only, with some absent. The DNA gave D and trimming, while V, J and clone size come from that table. The sample has around 280,000 clones; around 87% are singletons. This entry comes from a study of blood T cell repertoires in COVID-19. Turning to the study itself: From the United States, Italy and Spain came samples of acute and convalescent COVID-19.

The source is a woman between 50 and 59 years old who had recovered from COVID-19. This sequence joins TRBV9 and TRBJ2-7, with 9 positions matching TRBD1. What was sequenced was peripheral blood. The CDR3 bases are TGTGCCAGCAGCGAGGGACAGGGAGGCTACGAGCAGTACTTC. Translated: CASSEGQGGYEQYF.